A single sample gave rise to the 8 T cell receptor beta chains below, sequenced in a study of blood T cell repertoires in COVID-19 (dated by TCRdb to the early 2020s). To prepare the library, the immunoSEQ multiplex PCR assay was applied. In its TCRdb copy, this immuneACCESS table keeps in-frame sequences only and misses some clones. Where compared with another copy, unresolved V genes explain less than half of these, and the others have no known cause. The sample includes around 150,000 clones, with 76% observed a single time. The ten biggest clones cover roughly 3.7% of the sample. The sequenced sample was peripheral blood. All receptors come from a woman older than 75 with acute or convalescent COVID-19.

The J gene is TRBJ1-6, the V gene TRBV6-5; D is undetermined. The CDR3 runs 15 residues. V was shortened by 8 bases and J by 6 bases, with 17 bases between the two germline ends. In germline, CDR1 is MNHEY, CDR2 SVGAGI. The CDR3 region has the DNA TGTGCCAGCGAATCTCTATCTGGAGGTAATTCACCCCTCCACTTT. Protein product: CASESLSGGNSPLHF.

This chain links TRBV19 with TRBJ2-5; 7 bases agree with TRBD2. CDR3 length equals 12 residues. Germline trimming cut 5 bases from V and 4 bases from J; bases unmatched to any gene: 1. Germline values: CDR1 LNHDA, CDR2 SQIVND (reference sequence). The CDR3 reads CASSGGGETQYF. CDR3 sequence (DNA): TGTGCCAGTAGTGGGGGGGGAGAGACCCAGTACTTC.

This sequence joins TRBV18 and TRBJ2-5; D remains unclear. From germline, CDR1 is KGHSH and CDR2 LQKENI. V lost 6 bases and J lost 2, with 7 bases in between. CDR3 size: 12 residues. CDR3: CASSLGQETQYF. The CDR3, as DNA: TGTGCCAGCTCCCTCGGTCAAGAGACCCAGTACTTC.

V usage is TRBV19 and J usage is TRBJ1-4; maybe TRBD1 (5 bases). V dropped 5 bases and J dropped 7 bases, with 17 bases sitting between them. Germline CDR1 and CDR2: LNHDA and SQIVND (reference sequence). The CDR3 contains 15 residues. Here the CDR3 reads CASSLQRGGGEKLFF. The CDR3 region has the DNA TGTGCCAGTAGTTTACAGCGGGGCGGTGGTGAAAAACTGTTTTTT.

The chain recombines TRBV24-1 with TRBJ2-7; 9 bases are a match to TRBD1. The junction had 4 bases not matched to a gene; V was cut back by 11 bases and J by 0 bases. CDR1 and CDR2 (germline): KGHDR, SFDVKD. The CDR3 is made up of 13 amino acids. CDR3 bases: TGTGCCAGGGAGGACAGGGGCTCCTACGAGCAGTACTTC. It translates to CAREDRGSYEQYF.

This clone has more than one count but fewer than ten. J is TRBJ2-2 and V is TRBV9; TRBD1 aligns across 9 bases. Per germline, CDR1 SGDLS and CDR2 YYNGEE. Unmatched junction bases numbered 4, after V lost 1 base and J lost 6 bases. CDR3 length equals 15 residues. The DNA of the CDR3 is TGTGCCAGCAGCGTAACACAGGGGGCGTCCGGGGAGCTGTTTTTT. Encoded protein: CASSVTQGASGELFF. The whole variable domain, filled in from reference TRBV9 and TRBJ2-2, reads DSGVTQTPKHLITATGQRVTLRCSPRSGDLSVYWYQQSLDQGLQFLIQYYNGEERAKGNILERFSAQQFPDLHSELNLSSLELGDSALYFCASSVTQGASGELFFGEGSRLTVL.

The rearrangement uses TRBV3-1 (or the pseudogene TRBV3-2) and TRBJ2-7; 11 nucleotides agree with TRBD2. The junction had 4 bases not matched to a gene; V was cut back by 4 bases and J by 2 bases. Germline CDR1 LGHDT, CDR2 YNNKEL (reference sequence). The CDR3 length is 15 residues. The CDR3 spells CASSRQLAGAYEQYF. The CDR3 coding sequence is TGTGCCAGCAGCCGACAACTAGCGGGGGCCTACGAGCAGTACTTC.

This clone was seen a few times. The chain has TRBV27 and TRBJ2-2; 9 positions agree with TRBD2. CDR1 and CDR2 (germline): MNHEY, SMNVEV (reference sequence). The CDR3 runs to 16 residues. V was clipped by 5 bases and J by 6 bases; unmatched bases: 10. The DNA for the CDR3 is TGTGCCAGCAGTAACCCTAGCGGGGCCGGCGCCGGGGAGCTGTTTTTT. It translates to CASSNPSGAGAGELFF.